The rows below give T cell receptor beta chains drawn from one sample of a study of post-analysis software for immune sequencing data. From the PCR reads, TCRdb called clonotypes with MiXCR, one entry per CDR3 protein. The sample lists about 460,000 distinct CDR3 sequences; nearly 45% were seen once. The sample was blood. The source of these receptors is a girl aged 5 to 17 with multiple sclerosis. Each CDR3 is given with its conserved first and last residue. The D gene is left open where the match is weak. Size tells how often a clone was seen (once, few, many) or the class of an expanded clone, and some rows leave it out.

d_gene: TRBD2
j_gene: TRBJ2-1
abundance: once
v_gene: TRBV29-1
CDR3nt: TGCAGCGTTTGGATAGGTGGGAGGGGCAATGAGCAGTTCTTC
CDR3aa: CSVWIGGRGNEQFF

d_gene: .
j_gene: TRBJ2-5
abundance: few
v_gene: TRBV18
CDR3nt: TGTGCCAGCTCACCACCGTTTAACCAAGAGACCCAGTACTTC
CDR3aa: CASSPPFNQETQYF

d_gene: .
j_gene: TRBJ1-1
abundance: few
v_gene: TRBV4-1
CDR3nt: TGCGCCAGCAGCCAAGCCGGGGGGAGGAGGACTGAAGCTTTCTTT
CDR3aa: CASSQAGGRRTEAFF

d_gene: TRBD1
j_gene: TRBJ2-1
abundance: .
v_gene: TRBV7-2
CDR3nt: TGTGCCAGCAGCTTCCGGGACAGGCAAACCTACCTCTACAATGAGCAGTTCTTC
CDR3aa: CASSFRDRQTYLYNEQFF

d_gene: .
j_gene: TRBJ1-6
abundance: once
v_gene: TRBV27
CDR3nt: TGTGCCAGCAGTTTAGCCAGAAGCTCCTATAATTCACCCCTCCACTTT
CDR3aa: CASSLARSSYNSPLHF

d_gene: .
j_gene: TRBJ1-2
abundance: few
v_gene: TRBV3-1
CDR3nt: TGTGCCAGCAGCCCACCCACACGGAGCTATCTCGGCTACACCTTC
CDR3aa: CASSPPTRSYLGYTF

d_gene: .
j_gene: TRBJ2-6
abundance: .
v_gene: TRBV21-1
CDR3nt: TGTGCCAGCAGCAACCGGGACCGCCTAGGCCCTGGGGCCAACGTCCTGACTTTC
CDR3aa: CASSNRDRLGPGANVLTF

d_gene: .
j_gene: TRBJ2-3
abundance: few
v_gene: TRBV27
CDR3nt: TGTGCCAGCAGTTGGGCGACGGGCGGAGATACGCAGTATTTT
CDR3aa: CASSWATGGDTQYF

d_gene: .
j_gene: TRBJ2-3
abundance: few
v_gene: TRBV19
CDR3nt: TGTGCCAGTAGTACGGCAGATACGCAGTATTTT
CDR3aa: CASSTADTQYF

d_gene: .
j_gene: TRBJ2-2
abundance: .
v_gene: TRBV4-3
CDR3nt: TGCGCCAGCAGCCAAGATAGTTATGGCGAGACCGGGGAGCTGTTTTTT
CDR3aa: CASSQDSYGETGELFF

d_gene: .
j_gene: TRBJ2-1
abundance: .
v_gene: TRBV5-5
CDR3nt: TGTGCCAGCAGCTTGGTCGGGACTGGACGACCTTGGGATGAGCAGTTCTTC
CDR3aa: CASSLVGTGRPWDEQFF

d_gene: TRBD1
j_gene: TRBJ2-1
abundance: .
v_gene: TRBV27
CDR3nt: TGTGCCACCGTCCGACAGGGGATCGTCCGCAATGAGCAGTTCTTC
CDR3aa: CATVRQGIVRNEQFF

d_gene: .
j_gene: TRBJ1-2
abundance: .
v_gene: TRBV20-1
CDR3nt: TGCAGTGCTATCCGGCACGGCGGTAACTATGGCTACACCTTC
CDR3aa: CSAIRHGGNYGYTF

d_gene: TRBD2
j_gene: TRBJ2-3
abundance: .
v_gene: TRBV12-3/TRBV12-4
CDR3nt: TGTGCCAGCAGTTTCGCGACTAGCGGGAGGTCAGATGCGCAGTATTTT
CDR3aa: CASSFATSGRSDAQYF

d_gene: .
j_gene: TRBJ2-2
abundance: .
v_gene: TRBV20-1
CDR3nt: TGCAGTGCGGGCGGGCAGGGACGTGTCACCGGGGAGCTGTTTTTT
CDR3aa: CSAGGQGRVTGELFF

d_gene: .
j_gene: TRBJ1-1
abundance: .
v_gene: TRBV20-1
CDR3nt: TGCAGTGCTAGAGATCTGATGGGGAACACTGAAGCTTTCTTT
CDR3aa: CSARDLMGNTEAFF

d_gene: .
j_gene: TRBJ2-7
abundance: .
v_gene: TRBV6-2/TRBV6-3
CDR3nt: TGTGCCAGCAGTCCGGGCTCTAGGCTCACAATCCGAATCTACGAGCAGTACTTC
CDR3aa: CASSPGSRLTIRIYEQYF

d_gene: TRBD1
j_gene: TRBJ1-2
abundance: few
v_gene: TRBV20-1
CDR3nt: TGCAGTGCTAGAAGCCGGGACAGGGAAACCTATGGCTACACCTTC
CDR3aa: CSARSRDRETYGYTF

d_gene: TRBD2
j_gene: TRBJ2-5
abundance: .
v_gene: TRBV18
CDR3nt: TGTGCCAGCCCCCCGGGACTAGCCCATATCCTTCCTTCGCAAGAGACCCAGTACTTC
CDR3aa: CASPPGLAHILPSQETQYF

d_gene: TRBD2
j_gene: TRBJ2-2
abundance: .
v_gene: TRBV28
CDR3nt: TGTGCCAGCAGCCATCTAGCGGGAGGGCCCGGGGAGCTGTTTTTT
CDR3aa: CASSHLAGGPGELFF

d_gene: TRBD1
j_gene: TRBJ2-1
abundance: .
v_gene: TRBV7-9
CDR3nt: TGTGCCAGCAGCTTAGTTGGGACAGGTCCCTACAATGAGCAGTTCTTC
CDR3aa: CASSLVGTGPYNEQFF

d_gene: .
j_gene: TRBJ2-7
abundance: .
v_gene: TRBV2
CDR3nt: TGTGCCAGCAGTACTGCGGGGTACGAGCAGTACTTC
CDR3aa: CASSTAGYEQYF

d_gene: .
j_gene: TRBJ1-5
abundance: .
v_gene: TRBV12-3/TRBV12-4
CDR3nt: TGTGCCAGCAGTTTAGGGGCAGGGGCCCAGCCCCAGCATTTT
CDR3aa: CASSLGAGAQPQHF

d_gene: .
j_gene: TRBJ1-2
abundance: once
v_gene: TRBV19
CDR3nt: TGTGCCAGTAGTATAGGCACTAACTATGGCTACACCTTC
CDR3aa: CASSIGTNYGYTF

d_gene: .
j_gene: TRBJ2-5
abundance: .
v_gene: TRBV12-3/TRBV12-4
CDR3nt: TGTGCCAGCAGTTTATTACAGCAAGAGACCCAGTACTTC
CDR3aa: CASSLLQQETQYF

d_gene: .
j_gene: TRBJ2-1
abundance: few
v_gene: TRBV12-3/TRBV12-4
CDR3nt: TGTGCCTGCAGTTTAATCGGGGGCGCCTACAATGAGCAGTTCTTC
CDR3aa: CACSLIGGAYNEQFF

d_gene: .
j_gene: TRBJ2-3
abundance: .
v_gene: TRBV24-1
CDR3nt: TGTGCCACCAGTCCCTCCGGGGGCACGGGGACAGATACGCAGTATTTT
CDR3aa: CATSPSGGTGTDTQYF

d_gene: TRBD2
j_gene: TRBJ2-3
abundance: .
v_gene: TRBV12-3/TRBV12-4
CDR3nt: TGTGCCAGCAATTTTGGGCTAGCGGGAGGACAAGATACGCAGTATTTT
CDR3aa: CASNFGLAGGQDTQYF

d_gene: TRBD1
j_gene: TRBJ2-1
abundance: few
v_gene: TRBV6-4
CDR3nt: TGTGCCAGCAGTGACTCGACGGGACAGGGGTACGATGAGCAGTTCTTC
CDR3aa: CASSDSTGQGYDEQFF

d_gene: .
j_gene: TRBJ2-7
abundance: .
v_gene: TRBV30
CDR3nt: TGTGCCTGGAGCAACAGGCCGATTTCCTACGAGCAGTACTTC
CDR3aa: CAWSNRPISYEQYF

d_gene: .
j_gene: TRBJ2-1
abundance: few
v_gene: TRBV29-1
CDR3nt: TGCAGCGTTGAAGGGCTGAACAATGAGCAGTTCTTC
CDR3aa: CSVEGLNNEQFF

d_gene: .
j_gene: TRBJ2-1
abundance: .
v_gene: TRBV29-1
CDR3nt: TGCAGCGTTCTCCCGCGGCAGCGGTCCTACAATGAGCAGTTCTTC
CDR3aa: CSVLPRQRSYNEQFF

d_gene: .
j_gene: TRBJ2-1
abundance: .
v_gene: TRBV14
CDR3nt: TGTGCCAGCAGACGGCGGATGGATAATGAGCAGTTCTTC
CDR3aa: CASRRRMDNEQFF

d_gene: TRBD1
j_gene: TRBJ1-1
abundance: .
v_gene: TRBV7-9
CDR3nt: TGTGCCAGCAGCTCGGACAGGGCCCTCATGAACACTGAAGCTTTCTTT
CDR3aa: CASSSDRALMNTEAFF

d_gene: .
j_gene: TRBJ1-2
abundance: few
v_gene: TRBV4-1
CDR3nt: TGCGCCAGCAGCCAAGGTCTCTTCCCCTCTTATGGCTACACCTTC
CDR3aa: CASSQGLFPSYGYTF

d_gene: TRBD2
j_gene: TRBJ2-1
abundance: .
v_gene: TRBV27
CDR3nt: TGTGCCAGCAGTTTATCCCGACTAGCGGGAGAACTAACGAATGAGCAGTTCTTC
CDR3aa: CASSLSRLAGELTNEQFF

d_gene: .
j_gene: TRBJ2-1
abundance: few
v_gene: TRBV2
CDR3nt: TGTGCCAGCAGTGAGGTAGCGGAGCAGTTCTTC
CDR3aa: CASSEVAEQFF

d_gene: .
j_gene: TRBJ2-7
abundance: .
v_gene: TRBV4-1
CDR3nt: TGCGCCAGCAGCCAGTTAACAGGGATGGTGTACGAGCAGTACTTC
CDR3aa: CASSQLTGMVYEQYF

d_gene: .
j_gene: TRBJ1-2
abundance: .
v_gene: TRBV7-9
CDR3nt: TGTGCCAGCAGCTTTCCCAGGGGTCCTAACTATGGCTACACCTTC
CDR3aa: CASSFPRGPNYGYTF

d_gene: .
j_gene: TRBJ2-3
abundance: .
v_gene: TRBV27
CDR3nt: TGTGCCAGCAGTAGAGACACGCGCACAGATACGCAGTATTTT
CDR3aa: CASSRDTRTDTQYF

d_gene: .
j_gene: TRBJ1-4
abundance: .
v_gene: TRBV27
CDR3nt: TGTGCCAGCAAGGAGGGGAGCGATGAAAAACTGTTTTTT
CDR3aa: CASKEGSDEKLFF

d_gene: TRBD1
j_gene: TRBJ1-2
abundance: .
v_gene: TRBV6-5
CDR3nt: TGTGCCAGCATGGGACAGTCGGCCGGCTACACCTTC
CDR3aa: CASMGQSAGYTF

d_gene: TRBD2
j_gene: TRBJ2-7
abundance: .
v_gene: TRBV20-1
CDR3nt: TGCAGTGGTATACTAGCGGGAAGCTCCTACGAGCAGTACTTC
CDR3aa: CSGILAGSSYEQYF

d_gene: TRBD2
j_gene: TRBJ2-1
abundance: once
v_gene: TRBV10-1
CDR3nt: TGCGCCAGCAGTGAGTCGTCCGGACTAGCGGGCTACAATGAGCAGTTCTTC
CDR3aa: CASSESSGLAGYNEQFF

d_gene: .
j_gene: TRBJ1-4
abundance: once
v_gene: TRBV25-1
CDR3nt: TGTGCCAGCAGTGCAGTCGGCGGTGCAACTAATGAAAAACTGTTTTTT
CDR3aa: CASSAVGGATNEKLFF

d_gene: TRBD1
j_gene: TRBJ2-7
abundance: .
v_gene: TRBV6-6
CDR3nt: TGTGCCAGCAGTCGAACAGGGGTAGGGTCCTACGAGCAGTACTTC
CDR3aa: CASSRTGVGSYEQYF

d_gene: TRBD2
j_gene: TRBJ2-4
abundance: few
v_gene: TRBV6-5
CDR3nt: TGTGCCAGCAGTTCTGATGGCCGGGCGGGGGAGCAGTACTTC
CDR3aa: CASSSDGRAGEQYF

d_gene: .
j_gene: TRBJ1-4
abundance: .
v_gene: TRBV13
CDR3nt: TGTGCCAGCAGCCGTACAGGCCTCGGTGAAAAACTGTTTTTT
CDR3aa: CASSRTGLGEKLFF

d_gene: .
j_gene: TRBJ1-2
abundance: .
v_gene: TRBV28
CDR3nt: TGTGCCAGCAGTTGGGGAGAAGGCGGCTACACCTTC
CDR3aa: CASSWGEGGYTF

d_gene: TRBD1
j_gene: TRBJ1-5
abundance: .
v_gene: TRBV20-1
CDR3nt: TGCAGTGCTAGCGCAGGGGGGGCGGATCAGCCCCAGCATTTT
CDR3aa: CSASAGGADQPQHF

d_gene: .
j_gene: TRBJ1-1
abundance: once
v_gene: TRBV28
CDR3nt: TGTGCCAGTGACCGAGACCCTGAATTTACTGAAGCTTTCTTT
CDR3aa: CASDRDPEFTEAFF

d_gene: TRBD1
j_gene: TRBJ2-7
abundance: few
v_gene: TRBV20-1
CDR3nt: TGCAGTGCTAGAGATCTTGGACAGGGGTCCTACGAGCAGTACTTC
CDR3aa: CSARDLGQGSYEQYF